The 17 T cell receptor beta chains given below trace back to one sample, sequenced in a study of regulatory T cells in long-lasting Graves disease. With iRepertoire HTBI primers and Arm-PCR of CDR3 regions, TCR beta libraries were built. TCRdb re-called the multiplex PCR reads through MiXCR, storing one row per CDR3 protein. The sample contains a few hundred thousand distinct CDR3 sequences, 13% to 15% of which appear only once. Time point defined: newly diagnosed GD, antithyroid drugs for less than 3 months. The TCR library was prepared using RNA isolated from PBMCs. The same sample was also studied in work on T cells in Graves' hyperthyroidism and ophthalmopathy.

The sample was peripheral blood mononuclear cells (PBMCs), taken at new diagnosis, from a patient treated with antithyroid drugs. These receptors came from a woman between 45 and 60 years old with Graves disease.

This clonotype was observed many times. The V call is TRBV11-1, the J call TRBJ2-1; 8 positions agree with TRBD2. Germline V gives CDR1 SGHAT, CDR2 FQDESV (reference sequence). The CDR3 length is 17 residues. V was pared by 5 bases and J by 6 bases, with 15 bases of the junction left unmatched. CDR3 in amino acids: CASSLELPGAGANEQFF. Written as DNA, the CDR3 is TGTGCCAGCAGCCTAGAGCTCCCGGGAGCGGGGGCCAATGAGCAGTTCTTC.

This chain connects TRBV27 to TRBJ2-1; no reliable D call. This CDR3 spans 13 amino acids. Germline V gives CDR1 MNHEY, CDR2 SMNVEV (reference sequence). V lost 5 bases to trimming and J lost 0 bases, with 5 bases between them. DNA for the CDR3: TGTGCCAGCAGTCCCAACTCCTACAATGAGCAGTTCTTC. Protein product: CASSPNSYNEQFF.

This clonotype was detected only a few times. The chain couples TRBV4-1 to TRBJ2-5; TRBD1 matches 8 bases. V shed 0 bases, J shed 4 bases, and the junction held 7 bases outside the gene matches. This CDR3 has 16 amino acids. Germline values: CDR1 MGHRA, CDR2 YSYEKL. CDR3 protein: CASSQDHQGAGETQYF. CDR3 nucleotides: TGCGCCAGCAGCCAAGATCACCAGGGGGCAGGAGAGACCCAGTACTTC.

V is TRBV6-9 and J is TRBJ1-1; perhaps TRBD1 as D (6 bases). The germline V gene has CDR1 MNHGY and CDR2 SVAAGI. V lost 4 bases to trimming and J lost 1 base, with 10 bases between them. The CDR3 is made up of 14 amino acids. In DNA, the CDR3 is TGTGCCAGCAGTTTCCAAGGGGGGAACACTGAAGCTTTCTTT. Protein: CASSFQGGNTEAFF.

The chain combines TRBV4-1 with TRBJ2-2, with 13 bases lining up with TRBD2. The CDR3 totals 17 residues. V shed 2 bases and J 4 bases; nucleotides not matched to a gene: 4. Looked up from germline, CDR1 is MGHRA and CDR2 is YSYEKL. The CDR3 sequence is CASSQPLAGGPTGELFF. The CDR3 DNA sequence: TGCGCCAGCAGCCAACCACTAGCGGGAGGGCCCACCGGGGAGCTGTTTTTT.

This clonotype was counted many times. This chain links TRBV5-6 with TRBJ2-7, with a possible D match to TRBD1 (5 bases). The CDR3 consists of 12 residues. In germline, CDR1 is SGHDT, CDR2 YYEEEE. The V end lost 6 bases, the J end lost 7 bases, and 14 bases lay between the germline ends. The CDR3: CASTKGVREQYF. CDR3 DNA sequence: TGTGCCAGCACCAAAGGGGTGAGGGAGCAGTACTTC.

V gene TRBV4-2 combines with J gene TRBJ2-1, with TRBD2 as a possible D gene (5 bases). Germline V gene sequence: CDR1 LGHNA, CDR2 YNFKEQ. V lost 3 bases, J lost 6 bases, and 18 bases lay in between. This CDR3 has 16 amino acids. This chain's CDR3 is CASSQPDWLSGNEQFF. The CDR3, as DNA: TGTGCCAGCAGCCAGCCGGACTGGCTGTCGGGCAATGAGCAGTTCTTC.

This clonotype was detected a few times. V usage is TRBV4-2 and J usage is TRBJ2-1, with 9 nucleotides matching TRBD2. Germline V CDR1 and CDR2: LGHNA, YNFKEQ. This CDR3 is built from 16 residues. The ends lost 2 bases at V and 4 bases at J; junction bases unmatched: 6. In DNA, the CDR3 is TGTGCCAGCAGCCAAAGGCTAGCGGGAATATACAATGAGCAGTTCTTC. It is translated as CASSQRLAGIYNEQFF.

The sample holds many counts of this clonotype. The V call is TRBV9, the J call TRBJ2-5; D uncertain. CDR1 SGDLS and CDR2 YYNGEE come from the germline V gene. The V and J ends lost 3 bases and 1 base respectively, with 13 bases between them. The CDR3 extends over 15 amino acids. DNA of the CDR3: TGTGCCAGCAGCGCCGCCCCGAACGGCCAAGAGACCCAGTACTTC. Amino acid sequence: CASSAAPNGQETQYF.

The sample holds a few counts of this clonotype. The chain uses TRBV6-2 or TRBV6-3 and TRBJ2-3, with D possibly being TRBD2 (6 bases). CDR1 MNHEY and CDR2 SVGEGT come from the germline V gene. Trimming cost V 6 bases and J 1 base, with 14 bases left between them. The CDR3 totals 15 residues. As DNA, the CDR3 is TGTGCCAGCAGCCACCTAGCGAGGGGCACAGATACGCAGTATTTT. Protein product: CASSHLARGTDTQYF.

This clonotype has ten or more counts. The J gene is TRBJ1-2, the V gene TRBV28; D is ambiguous. The CDR3 totals 13 residues. The germline gives CDR1 MDHEN, CDR2 SYDVKM. The V end lost 2 bases, the J end lost 6 bases, and 10 bases lay between the germline ends. For the CDR3, the DNA is TGTGCCAGCAGTTTAGGGGAACTGAATGGCTACACCTTC. Its translation is CASSLGELNGYTF.

The chain uses TRBV5-1 and TRBJ2-5; perhaps TRBD2 as D (5 bases). Trimming left V 1 base short and J 5 bases short, with 12 bases between. Germline loops: CDR1 SGHRS, CDR2 YFSETQ. This CDR3 is built from 14 residues. This chain's CDR3 is CASSLLTGVETQYF. The CDR3 DNA reads TGCGCCAGCAGCTTGCTGACCGGGGTGGAGACCCAGTACTTC.

This clonotype was detected only a few times. The rearrangement joins TRBV24-1 to TRBJ2-5; 8 nucleotides line up with TRBD2. This CDR3 comprises 14 residues. The J segment lost 7 bases and the V segment lost 4 bases, leaving 7 bases of the junction unmatched. Germline V gives CDR1 KGHDR, CDR2 SFDVKD. As DNA, the CDR3 is TGTGCCACCAGTGACCCCGGGAGGGGAGGGACCCAGTACTTC. Translated, it gives CATSDPGRGGTQYF.

The rearrangement joins TRBV9 to TRBJ2-1; TRBD2 matches at 8 bases. This CDR3 has 18 amino acids. Germline loops: CDR1 SGDLS, CDR2 YYNGEE. Trimming cost V 4 bases and J 0 bases; bases outside gene matches: 12. The CDR3 loop reads CASSPMAGGILSYNEQFF. In nucleotides, the CDR3 is TGTGCCAGCAGCCCTATGGCGGGAGGAATTCTCTCCTACAATGAGCAGTTCTTC.

The rearrangement links TRBV19 to TRBJ2-7; TRBD2 agrees at 11 bases. This CDR3 contains 16 residues. The germline V gene encodes CDR1 LNHDA and CDR2 SQIVND (reference sequence). The trim removed 6 bases at V and 1 base at J, leaving 8 bases unmatched. The CDR3 sequence is CASRTLAGAGSYEQYF. In DNA form, the CDR3 reads TGTGCCAGTAGGACACTAGCGGGAGCCGGATCCTACGAGCAGTACTTC. The whole variable domain, remainder taken from reference TRBV19 and TRBJ2-7, is DGGITQSPKYLFRKEGQNVTLSCEQNLNHDAMYWYRQDPGQGLRLIYYSQIVNDFQKGDIAEGYSVSREKKESFPLTVTSAQKNPTAFYLCASRTLAGAGSYEQYFGPGTRLTVT.

This clonotype was found a few times. The V and J genes are TRBV2 and TRBJ2-5, with D possibly being TRBD1 (6 bases). The CDR3 totals 15 residues. Germline loops: CDR1 SNHLY, CDR2 FYNNEI. Between the trimmed V and J ends, which lost 3 bases and 0 bases, there was a span of 11 bases. In DNA form, the CDR3 reads TGTGCCAGCAGTGAGCAGGGGCAGAACCAAGAGACCCAGTACTTC. Encoded protein: CASSEQGQNQETQYF.

The chain recombines TRBV27 with TRBJ2-1; 14 nucleotides align to TRBD2. Germline CDR1 reads MNHEY; CDR2 reads SMNVEV (reference sequence). The length of the CDR3 is 15 residues. The V gene end was trimmed by 10 bases and the J gene end by 8 bases; junction bases not matched to a gene: 10. The CDR3: CATAGRLAGGHEQFF. Written as DNA, the CDR3 is TGTGCCACCGCGGGGCGACTAGCGGGAGGGCATGAGCAGTTCTTC.